This note documents a single T cell receptor (beta chain) sequence. The sample comes from a study of shared T cell receptors in the human thymus. Assay used: immunoSEQ multiplex PCR; TCRdb lists only in-frame clones, some missing. The sample has 600,000 to 900,000 clones, over 75% seen once. The CDR3 runs 16 residues. V was clipped by 4 bases and J by 4 bases; unmatched bases: 4. Germline V gene lookup returns CDR1 SEHNR and CDR2 FQNEAQ (reference sequence). These data also formed part of another study, on human thymus T cells. That study adds: Donor material was obtained from healthy Finnish infants undergoing corrective surgery for congenital heart defects. Thymus was obtained from resections taken during corrective heart surgery. Thymic as well as blood repertoires seemed to favor certain V and J genes unevenly. Related work showed strongly overlapping thymic repertoires across unrelated individuals.

The sequenced sample was thymocytes. This receptor was identified in a girl less than two years old with a congenital heart defect. The gene calls are TRBV7-9 and TRBJ2-3, with 14 bases identical to TRBD2. The CDR3 DNA sequence: TGTGCCAGCAGCTCCAGGACTAGCGGGGGGTCAGATACGCAGTATTTT. Residues: CASSSRTSGGSDTQYF.